Following are 32 T cell receptor beta chains from one sample sequenced in a study of shared clonotypes between healthy human individuals. Only in-frame clones appear in the TCRdb table, and some are missing; sequencing was by immunoSEQ multiplex PCR. The sample consists of 550,000 to 600,000 clones, around 78% of them appearing once. Input material: PBMCs. These TCRs come from a woman aged 40 to 50 in good health. Some clones in this sample may be carry-over from other donors' samples.

V and J are TRBV4-1 and TRBJ2-3, with 13 bases identical to TRBD2. The germline V gene encodes CDR1 MGHRA and CDR2 YSYEKL. The CDR3 extends over 17 amino acids. V was clipped by 4 bases and J by 3 bases; unmatched bases: 7. This CDR3 reads CASSLRLAGGGTDTQYF. CDR3 coding DNA: TGCGCCAGCAGCCTTCGACTAGCGGGAGGCGGGACAGATACGCAGTATTTT.

This clone has a handful of counts. The identical CDR3 is also encoded by other nucleotide sequences in the sample. The chain has TRBV28 and TRBJ2-7; 8 bases are shared with TRBD1. This CDR3 is built from 15 residues. The germline gives CDR1 MDHEN, CDR2 SYDVKM. Germline trimming cut 6 bases from V and 5 bases from J; bases unmatched to any gene: 12. The CDR3 spells CASRNWGQGANEQYF. The CDR3 DNA follows: TGTGCCAGCAGAAACTGGGGGCAGGGGGCAAACGAGCAGTACTTC.

The J gene is TRBJ2-7, the V gene TRBV9; D possibly corresponds to TRBD1 (5 bases). Per the germline V gene, CDR1 is SGDLS and CDR2 is YYNGEE. The CDR3 totals 14 residues. Between the trimmed V and J ends, which lost 2 bases and 1 base, there was a span of 10 bases. CDR3 loop: CASSVTGVSYEQYF. The CDR3 DNA sequence: TGTGCCAGCAGCGTTACAGGTGTTTCCTACGAGCAGTACTTC.

V usage is TRBV5-1 and J usage is TRBJ2-3; the match to TRBD2 covers 12 bases. V shed 4 bases, J shed 5 bases, and the junction held 8 bases outside the gene matches. Germline V lookup: CDR1 SGHRS, CDR2 YFSETQ. CDR3 length: 16 residues. CDR3 region: CASSPASGRAIDTQYF. The CDR3 region has the DNA TGCGCCAGCAGCCCAGCTAGCGGGAGGGCCATAGATACGCAGTATTTT.

This clone was detected a few times. Since a much larger clone is just one base distant, this may be a read error. The rearrangement joins TRBV10-3 to TRBJ2-6; D is unclear. The CDR3 runs 14 residues. Germline V lookup: CDR1 ENHRY, CDR2 SYGVKD. CDR3 protein: CAILPSSEANVLTF. The CDR3 DNA follows: TGTGCCATTTTACCGAGCTCTGAGGCCAACGTCCTGACTTTC.

The V and J genes are TRBV7-8 and TRBJ2-2, with 8 bases aligning to TRBD2. Germline CDR1 and CDR2: SGHVS and FQNEAQ. CDR3 length equals 15 residues. V lost 5 bases, J lost 3 bases, and 5 bases stayed unmatched. The CDR3 nucleotides are TGTGCCAGCAGCCCACGGGGGGGTGACACCGGGGAGCTGTTTTTT. Its protein is CASSPRGGDTGELFF.

A few counts support this clone. The chain recombines TRBV4-3 with TRBJ1-2; 8 bases align to TRBD1. Looked up from germline, CDR1 is LGHNA and CDR2 is YSLEER. Trimming cost V 0 bases and J 4 bases; bases outside gene matches: 13. CDR3 length equals 18 residues. The DNA for the CDR3 is TGCGCCAGCAGCCAAGATCAGTGGACAGGGCCTCCTTCCTATGGCTACACCTTC. Translated: CASSQDQWTGPPSYGYTF.

This chain joins TRBV19 and TRBJ1-5; no firm D call. Trimming cost V 10 bases and J 0 bases, with 7 bases left between them. CDR1 LNHDA and CDR2 SQIVND come from the germline V gene (reference sequence). This CDR3 has 12 amino acids. Here the CDR3 reads CATQNSNQPQHF. The CDR3 nucleotides read TGTGCCACCCAAAATAGCAATCAGCCCCAGCATTTT.

The rearrangement links TRBV6-5 to TRBJ2-1; 9 bases agree with TRBD1. With 0 bases clipped from V and 7 bases from J, the junction kept 7 bases outside the gene matches. Per germline, CDR1 MNHEY and CDR2 SVGAGI. The CDR3 has 16 amino acids. The CDR3 nucleotides are TGTGCCAGCAGTTACTCCCGGGACAGGGTCGGGAATGAGCAGTTCTTC. As protein: CASSYSRDRVGNEQFF.

The J gene is TRBJ1-1, the V gene TRBV6-1; D call uncertain. Looked up from germline, CDR1 is MNHNS and CDR2 is SASEGT. Trimming took 6 bases from V and 4 from J, leaving 3 bases between them. The CDR3 has 10 residues. CDR3 residues: CASRATEAFF. CDR3 bases: TGTGCCAGCAGGGCCACTGAAGCTTTCTTT.

This chain links TRBV7-3 with TRBJ2-3; 11 bases align to TRBD2. Per the germline V gene, CDR1 is SGHTA and CDR2 is FQGTGA. This CDR3 contains 15 residues. With 4 bases clipped from V and 5 bases from J, the junction kept 5 bases outside the gene matches. The chain's CDR3 is CASSSLAGAQDTQYF. The CDR3 DNA sequence: TGTGCCAGCAGCTCACTAGCGGGAGCACAAGATACGCAGTATTTT.

The chain couples TRBV28 to TRBJ2-1; 7 bases line up with TRBD2. CDR1 is MDHEN, CDR2 SYDVKM, per germline. Trimming took 6 bases from V and 4 from J; bases not matched to a gene: 6. This CDR3 contains 14 residues. CDR3 nucleotides: TGTGCCAGCAGACCCCCGGGGGGTTACAATGAGCAGTTCTTC. It encodes CASRPPGGYNEQFF.

This chain joins TRBV30 and TRBJ1-2; perhaps TRBD1 as D (5 bases). The CDR3 has 13 residues. Trimming took off 2 bases at V and 6 bases at J, with 13 bases between the two ends. Germline assignment: CDR1 GTSNPN and CDR2 SVGIG (reference sequence). The CDR3, as DNA: TGTGCCTGGAGTCGGGGACTTATCCATGGCTACACCTTC. Translated: CAWSRGLIHGYTF.

The rearrangement uses TRBV11-1 and TRBJ2-7, with a possible D match to TRBD2 (5 bases). This CDR3 is 14 amino acids long. Trimming cost V 1 base and J 0 bases, with 7 bases left between them. Germline V gene sequence: CDR1 SGHAT, CDR2 FQDESV (reference sequence). CDR3 residues: CASSLGGSSYEQYF. The CDR3 DNA follows: TGTGCCAGCAGCTTAGGAGGGAGCTCCTACGAGCAGTACTTC.

The chain uses TRBV18 and TRBJ1-1, with D perhaps TRBD1 (5 bases). V lost 6 bases and J lost 3, with 17 bases in between. Germline lookup yields CDR1 KGHSH and CDR2 LQKENI. This CDR3 region has 15 residues. The CDR3 DNA reads as TGTGCCAGCTCGCTCGACCTATCGGGGGACACTGAAGCTTTCTTT. It translates to CASSLDLSGDTEAFF. The variable domain in full, completed from reference TRBV18 and TRBJ1-1, reads NAGVMQNPRHLVRRRGQEARLRCSPMKGHSHVYWYRQLPEEGLKFMVYLQKENIIDESGMPKERFSAEFPKEGPSILRIQQVVRGDSAAYFCASSLDLSGDTEAFFGQGTRLTVV.

This rearrangement joins TRBV11-2 to TRBJ2-5; D uncertain. The V gene lost 3 bases and the J gene lost 10 bases, with 9 bases spanning the gap. The CDR3 totals 11 residues. Germline V CDR1 and CDR2: SGHAT, FQNNGV. This CDR3 is CASSFGGLQYF. The DNA of the CDR3 is TGTGCCAGCAGCTTTGGCGGTCTCCAGTACTTC.

The chain carries TRBV7-2 and TRBJ2-5; TRBD2 is a possible D gene (5 bases). Germline V gene data show CDR1 as SGHTA and CDR2 as FQGNSA. Trimming shortened V by 4 bases and J by 1 base, and 13 bases separated the two germline ends. CDR3 length: 15 residues. CDR3: CASSSGGRAQETQYF. DNA for the CDR3: TGTGCCAGCAGCTCAGGAGGCAGAGCCCAAGAGACCCAGTACTTC.

The chain combines TRBV6-6 with TRBJ2-1; no clear D. The CDR3 runs 11 residues. In germline, CDR1 is MNHNY, CDR2 SVGAGI (reference sequence). Trimming removed 7 bases at V and 11 bases at J, with 12 bases between. The CDR3 bases are TGTGCCAGCACCCTTGGACCCAAGCAGTTCTTC. Amino acids: CASTLGPKQFF.

The CDR3 bases are TGTGCCAGTAGCCCGGGACGGTACGAGCAGTACTTC. Translation gives CASSPGRYEQYF. This chain uses TRBV19 with TRBJ2-7; either TRBD1 or TRBD2 may fit D (5 bases each). Trimming stripped 6 bases from V and 4 bases from J, with 10 bases between. In germline, CDR1 is LNHDA, CDR2 SQIVND (reference sequence). This CDR3 comprises 12 residues.

The chain joins TRBV30 to TRBJ2-5; D may be TRBD1 or TRBD2 (6 bases each). The CDR3 runs 16 residues. Germline V gene data show CDR1 as GTSNPN and CDR2 as SVGIG (reference sequence). The V end lost 5 bases, the J end lost 0 bases, and 19 bases lay between the germline ends. The CDR3 protein is CAWGSRGGTYQETQYF. The CDR3 nucleotides are TGTGCCTGGGGGTCGCGAGGGGGGACGTACCAAGAGACCCAGTACTTC.

Here the CDR3 reads CASSEWGNFYGYTF. The CDR3 nucleotides read TGTGCCAGCAGTGAATGGGGCAATTTCTATGGCTACACCTTC. The chain carries TRBV25-1 and TRBJ1-2; possible D gene TRBD1, 5 bases. Trimming stripped 1 base from V and 4 bases from J, with 10 bases between. Germline values: CDR1 MGHDK, CDR2 SYGVNS. This CDR3 spans 14 amino acids.

The chain carries TRBV28 and TRBJ1-2, with D possibly TRBD1 on 5 matching bases. Germline V CDR1 and CDR2: MDHEN, SYDVKM. V shed 2 bases and J shed 4 bases, with 8 bases lying between them. The CDR3 has 13 amino acids. CDR3 region: CASSLGGVYGYTF. The CDR3 bases are TGTGCCAGCAGTTTAGGAGGGGTCTATGGCTACACCTTC.

CDR3: CASSLGPQEQETQYF. The CDR3 DNA follows: TGCGCCAGCAGCTTGGGACCCCAAGAACAAGAGACCCAGTACTTC. This chain uses TRBV5-1 with TRBJ2-5; D gene unclear. Germline V gene lookup returns CDR1 SGHRS and CDR2 YFSETQ. CDR3 length: 15 amino acids. Trimming pared 0 bases from V and 2 bases from J, leaving 11 bases between.

This clone was picked up a small number of times. The chain joins TRBV28 to TRBJ1-1; D not resolved. The CDR3 contains 12 residues. From germline, CDR1 is MDHEN and CDR2 SYDVKM. The V end lost 5 bases, the J end lost 11 bases, and 15 bases lay between the germline ends. CDR3 in DNA: TGTGCCAGCAGTCCGCCAGGCAAGGGTGCTTTCTTT. It specifies CASSPPGKGAFF.

Turning to this clone: At the DNA level, this CDR3 is encoded by other sequences in the same sample as well. The J gene is TRBJ1-4, the V gene TRBV28, with TRBD1 as a possible D gene (6 bases). This CDR3 contains 14 residues. Germline values: CDR1 MDHEN, CDR2 SYDVKM. With 6 bases removed from V and 4 bases from J, the gap between germline ends came to 12 bases. The CDR3 nucleotides are TGTGCCAGCAGCCTGACAGGCAATAATGAAAAACTGTTTTTT. It encodes CASSLTGNNEKLFF.

V usage is TRBV7-2 and J usage is TRBJ2-6; 9 bases fit TRBD1. V lost 1 base, J lost 0 bases, and 4 bases stayed unmatched. The CDR3 contains 18 residues. Germline CDR1 SGHTA, CDR2 FQGNSA. CDR3 amino acids: CASSLEGTGSSGANVLTF. The CDR3 coding sequence is TGTGCCAGCAGCTTAGAGGGGACAGGGAGCTCTGGGGCCAACGTCCTGACTTTC.

This chain joins TRBV11-2 and TRBJ2-2; possible D gene TRBD2, 5 bases. Germline-derived CDR1 and CDR2 are SGHAT and FQNNGV. The CDR3 is made up of 15 amino acids. The V gene lost 1 base and the J gene lost 7 bases, with 13 bases spanning the gap. The CDR3 DNA sequence: TGTGCCAGCAGCTTAGTCGGGGTAGTGTACGGGGAGCTGTTTTTT. Protein: CASSLVGVVYGELFF.

The V call is TRBV21-1, the J call TRBJ1-1; the DNA was not compared with TRBD1, the D call given in the table. TRBV21-1 is listed as a pseudogene. The CDR3 length is 18 residues. CDR3 sequence: CASSKEGQGEMMNTEAFF. For the CDR3, the DNA is TGTGCCAGCAGCAAAGAAGGACAGGGCGAAATGATGAACACTGAAGCTTTCTTT.

This chain connects TRBV25-1 to TRBJ1-3; D gene uncertain. The germline V gene has CDR1 MGHDK and CDR2 SYGVNS. The CDR3 length is 13 residues. V dropped 2 bases and J dropped 4 bases, with 6 bases sitting between them. Written as DNA, the CDR3 is TGTGCCAGCAGTGAACGAGTGGGAAACACCATATATTTT. Its protein product is CASSERVGNTIYF.

V and J are TRBV28 and TRBJ1-6; no clear D gene. The germline V and J ends were trimmed by 1 base and 9 bases, with 10 bases remaining between them. Germline V gene data show CDR1 as MDHEN and CDR2 as SYDVKM. CDR3 length: 14 residues. In nucleotides, the CDR3 is TGTGCCAGCAGTTTATCGTACGTCGGTTCACCCCTCCACTTT. As protein: CASSLSYVGSPLHF.

V gene TRBV29-1 combines with J gene TRBJ1-5; 10 bases are a match to TRBD1. The junction had 2 bases not matched to a gene; V was cut back by 6 bases and J by 3 bases. CDR1 is SQVTM, CDR2 ANQGSEA, per germline. This CDR3 is 13 amino acids long. Here the CDR3 reads CSVGTGANQPQHF. Written as DNA, the CDR3 is TGCAGCGTAGGGACAGGGGCCAATCAGCCCCAGCATTTT.

The chain is built from TRBV30 and TRBJ1-2; 7 positions match TRBD1. The V gene end was trimmed by 4 bases and the J gene end by 3 bases; junction bases not matched to a gene: 2. The CDR3 runs to 12 residues. Germline CDR1 and CDR2: GTSNPN and SVGIG (reference sequence). CDR3 protein: CAWIGTDYGYTF. Written as DNA, the CDR3 is TGTGCCTGGATCGGGACAGACTATGGCTACACCTTC.